Following are 10 T cell receptor beta chains from one sample sequenced in a study of control samples from healthy donors and cancer patients. Sequenced by immunoSEQ multiplex PCR; TCRdb stores in-frame clones only, minus some. The sample consists of under 60,000 clones, 90% to 95% of them appearing once. The specimen sequenced was blood. The receptors come from a man aged 25 to 40 in good health.

The chain joins TRBV7-2 to TRBJ2-2; D is undetermined. CDR1 SGHTA and CDR2 FQGNSA come from the germline V gene. The CDR3 consists of 16 residues. V was clipped by 5 bases and J by 2 bases, with 15 bases between them. CDR3 sequence reads: CASSPRMDLNTGELFF. The CDR3 DNA follows: TGTGCCAGCAGCCCGAGGATGGACCTTAACACCGGGGAGCTGTTTTTT.

V is TRBV10-3 and J is TRBJ1-1, with 8 bases matching TRBD1. Germline V lookup: CDR1 ENHRY, CDR2 SYGVKD. The CDR3 consists of 17 residues. V shed 9 bases and J 0 bases; nucleotides not matched to a gene: 15. The CDR3 DNA reads TGTGCCATACGAGAGGCGGTGACAGGGGTGGTGAACACTGAAGCTTTCTTT. It translates to CAIREAVTGVVNTEAFF.

The chain joins TRBV5-5 to TRBJ2-5; no clear D. CDR1 and CDR2 (germline): SGHKS, YYEKEE (reference sequence). CDR3 length equals 13 residues. With 0 bases removed from V and 5 bases from J, the gap between germline ends came to 8 bases. The CDR3 bases are TGTGCCAGCAGCTTGGTCCAGCCGGAGACCCAGTACTTC. Encoded protein: CASSLVQPETQYF.

A single count supports this clone. V is TRBV6-4 and J is TRBJ2-7, with 9 bases aligning to TRBD1. The CDR3 totals 15 residues. CDR1 and CDR2 from the germline V gene are MRHNA and SNTAGT. Trimming cost V 1 base and J 3 bases; bases outside gene matches: 4. CDR3 DNA: TGTGCCAGCAGTGACTTGCGACAGGGGGACTACGAGCAGTACTTC. Encoded protein: CASSDLRQGDYEQYF.

This clone was seen a single time. The chain joins TRBV19 to TRBJ2-3; the D call may be TRBD1 or TRBD2 (5 bases each). Deletions cut 5 bases from V and 0 bases from J, with 21 bases between. Per germline, CDR1 LNHDA and CDR2 SQIVND (reference sequence). The CDR3 sequence is 18 residues long. The CDR3 bases are TGTGCCAGTAGTGGCCGGGACGCCGGGCGCACTAGCACAGATACGCAGTATTTT. The encoded protein is CASSGRDAGRTSTDTQYF.

This sequence joins TRBV9 and TRBJ2-1; perhaps TRBD1 as D (6 bases). V lost 2 bases to trimming and J lost 8 bases, with 20 bases between them. Germline V gene sequence: CDR1 SGDLS, CDR2 YYNGEE. The CDR3 contains 16 residues. The CDR3 reads CASSVSERPPGDEQFF. The CDR3, as DNA: TGTGCCAGCAGCGTCTCGGAGAGGCCGCCAGGGGATGAGCAGTTCTTC.

This chain links TRBV24-1 with TRBJ1-5; D unresolved. This CDR3 comprises 13 residues. Germline lookup yields CDR1 KGHDR and CDR2 SFDVKD. V was cut by 5 bases and J by 3 bases, with 7 bases left in between. The CDR3 DNA reads TGTGCCACCAGTGGAGACCCCAATCAGCCCCAGCATTTT. It codes for CATSGDPNQPQHF.

This chain connects TRBV27 to TRBJ2-1; 13 nucleotides line up with TRBD2. Germline CDR1 MNHEY, CDR2 SMNVEV (reference sequence). With 5 bases clipped from V and 0 bases from J, the junction kept 4 bases outside the gene matches. The CDR3 length is 17 residues. The DNA of the CDR3 is TGTGCCAGCAGTCCCCGACTAGCGGGGGGCTCCTACAATGAGCAGTTCTTC. It encodes CASSPRLAGGSYNEQFF.

J is TRBJ1-2 and V is TRBV9, with a possible D match to TRBD1 (5 bases). The V gene lost 0 bases and the J gene lost 3 bases, with 9 bases spanning the gap. In germline, CDR1 is SGDLS, CDR2 YYNGEE. CDR3 length: 14 residues. CDR3 residues: CASSVGQGDYGYTF. The CDR3 DNA sequence: TGTGCCAGCAGCGTAGGTCAGGGTGACTATGGCTACACCTTC.

The chain carries TRBV29-1 and TRBJ2-2; 7 nucleotides line up with TRBD1. The CDR3 length is 14 residues. The germline V gene has CDR1 SQVTM and CDR2 ANQGSEA. V dropped 2 bases and J dropped 4; count of bases not matched to a gene: 4. Written as DNA, the CDR3 is TGCAGCGTTGAAACGGGACAGAGCACCGGGGAGCTGTTTTTT. Translated: CSVETGQSTGELFF.